This TCR beta chain was observed in a study of blood T cells in healthy people across ages. Study outcomes and limitations: The fall in TCR beta diversity per million T cells was roughly linear with age.

Each donor was a healthy Caucasian individual from Russia, aged about 6 to 95. A second PCR, run for roughly 7 to 11 cycles, used a sample-barcoded 5' primer plus a J-beta primer mix. Every single cDNA molecule received a tag from a template-switch adaptor with 12 random nucleotides. Each CDR3 protein is one row after TCRdb ran MiXCR on the 5' RACE reads. The top ten hold under 25% of the sample, which has roughly 1.9 million distinct CDR3 sequences, about 39% seen once. This clonotype was seen only a few times. Its specificity is not known. The CDR3 has 14 amino acids. The germline CDR1 and CDR2 sequences are SGHTA and FQGNSA. The germline V and J ends were trimmed by 3 bases and 5 bases, with 11 bases remaining between them.

The TCR sequence derives from a human donor in good health. The sequencing input was blood. The V gene is TRBV7-2, the J gene TRBJ1-5, with D perhaps TRBD1 (5 bases). CDR3 nucleotide sequence: TGTGCCAGCAGCTTTTCTGCGGGGCATCAGCCCCAGCATTTT. Protein: CASSFSAGHQPQHF. Full variable domain (missing parts from reference TRBV7-2 and TRBJ1-5): GAGVSQSPSNKVTEKGKDVELRCDPISGHTALYWYRQSLGQGLEFLIYFQGNSAPDKSGLPSDRFSAERTGGSVSTLTIQRTQQEDSAVYLCASSFSAGHQPQHFGDGTRLSIL.